These 27 T cell receptor beta chains were sequenced from one sample in a study of spatial heterogeneity in lung cancer. Findings of the study overall: Counts of expanded intratumoral alpha and beta TCRs tracked tumor mutation counts.

TCRdb called the 5' RACE reads again in MiXCR, with one record for every CDR3 protein. In the table there are around 18,000 distinct CDR3 sequences, roughly a tenth of which are singletons. Described time point: sample taken at primary tumor resection. Their antigen targets remain unknown. The sequencing used lung tumor tissue, collected at surgery. The receptors originated from a female donor with early-stage non-small cell lung cancer.

Of note for this clonotype: Being off target in a library aimed at alpha chains, this beta chain has a size of little meaning. V usage is TRBV27 and J usage is TRBJ2-7, with 8 positions matching TRBD1. The V segment lost 2 bases and the J segment 4 bases; nucleotides outside the gene matches: 1. The CDR3 covers 13 residues. Germline CDR1 reads MNHEY; CDR2 reads SMNVEV (reference sequence). CDR3 protein: CASSLNRGYEQYF. The CDR3, as DNA: TGTGCCAGCAGTTTAAACAGGGGGTACGAGCAGTACTTC.

Comments on this clonotype: The size of this beta chain means little, since it is a stray read in a library made for alpha chains. The gene calls are TRBV6-2 or TRBV6-3 and TRBJ1-1, with D unresolved. Trimming stripped 2 bases from V and 4 bases from J, with 17 bases between. Germline V gene data show CDR1 as MNHEY and CDR2 as SVGEGT. This CDR3 has 16 amino acids. The CDR3 is CASSYPYGKKGTEAFF. CDR3 DNA: TGTGCCAGCAGTTACCCCTATGGGAAAAAGGGCACTGAAGCTTTCTTT.

This clonotype counts as medium-sized. This beta chain represents an off-target read in a library built for alpha chains; its size is of limited meaning. The chain couples TRBV5-4 to TRBJ2-5; 8 nucleotides line up with TRBD1. V lost 5 bases to trimming and J lost 4 bases; unmatched junction nucleotides: 10. CDR1 and CDR2 from the germline V gene are SGHNT and YYREEE (reference sequence). This CDR3 is 15 amino acids long. CDR3 nucleotide sequence: TGTGCCAGCAGACTTCAGGGGGCCGGAGGAGAGACCCAGTACTTC. This translates into CASRLQGAGGETQYF.

Many counts were recorded for this clonotype. Found in a library prepared for alpha chains, this beta chain is an off-target read, and its abundance has little meaning. V usage is TRBV5-4 and J usage is TRBJ1-1; 7 nucleotides match TRBD1. The V gene's germline CDR1 is SGHNT and CDR2 YYREEE (reference sequence). V shed 2 bases and J 1 base; nucleotides not matched to a gene: 2. The CDR3 is 14 residues long. In DNA form, the CDR3 reads TGTGCCAGCAGCTTCAGGGGGACGAACACTGAAGCTTTCTTT. This encodes CASSFRGTNTEAFF.

Only a few counts were recorded for this clonotype. This beta chain came through as a stray read in a library set up for alpha chains, and its size says little. The chain links TRBV7-2 to TRBJ2-5; D is possibly TRBD1 or TRBD2 (5 bases each). The CDR3 spans 16 residues. Looked up from germline, CDR1 is SGHTA and CDR2 is FQGNSA. Trimming shortened V by 1 base and J by 4 bases, and 16 bases separated the two germline ends. CDR3 in DNA: TGTGCCAGCAGCTTAGGGGAGACAGCGCACGTAGAGACCCAGTACTTC. It codes for CASSLGETAHVETQYF.

By share, this clonotype counts as medium-sized (0.01 to 0.1%). This beta chain is an unintended read in a library built for alpha chains; its size means little. The CDR3 nucleotides are TGTGCCAGCAGTCCGCCGGGACAGACGTCCTACGAGCAGTACTTC. This sequence encodes CASSPPGQTSYEQYF. J is TRBJ2-7 and V is TRBV28; 7 bases are shared with TRBD1. The CDR3 is 15 residues long. In germline, CDR1 is MDHEN, CDR2 SYDVKM. With 5 bases clipped from V and 1 base from J, the junction kept 8 bases outside the gene matches.

This clonotype has only a few counts. With the library built for alpha chains, this beta chain is off target and its frequency is not meaningful. This sequence joins TRBV14 and TRBJ2-1; D might be TRBD2 (6 bases). V was clipped by 3 bases and J by 12 bases, with 15 bases between them. This CDR3 is built from 13 residues. Germline CDR1 and CDR2: SGHDN and FVKESK. CDR3 nucleotide sequence: TGTGCCAGCAGCCAGGCACTAGCTAGGGGGCAGTTCTTC. Protein sequence: CASSQALARGQFF.

A note on this clonotype: Because this beta chain is a stray read in a library intended to capture alpha chains, its abundance should not be given much weight. The chain recombines TRBV5-1 with TRBJ1-1; TRBD1 matches 11 bases. V trimming: 4 bases; J trimming: 11 bases; junction bases outside the gene matches: 13. The length of the CDR3 is 15 residues. Per germline, CDR1 SGHRS and CDR2 YFSETQ. CDR3 sequence (DNA): TGCGCCAGCAGCACCTGGACAGGGGGCGATGGGAAGGCTTTCTTT. Translating it yields CASSTWTGGDGKAFF.

Regarding this clonotype: This beta chain turned up in a library designed for alpha chains; as an off-target read, its abundance says little. The V call is TRBV5-1, the J call TRBJ1-6, with 7 bases fitting TRBD1. CDR1 is SGHRS, CDR2 YFSETQ, per germline. Germline trimming cut 0 bases from V and 10 bases from J; bases unmatched to any gene: 7. CDR3 size: 15 residues. This CDR3 is CASSLEGTGDSPLHF. CDR3 bases: TGCGCCAGCAGCTTGGAAGGTACAGGGGACTCACCCCTCCACTTT.

On this clonotype itself: The library was prepared for alpha chains; this beta chain is a stray read, so its frequency means little. The chain couples TRBV12-3 or TRBV12-4 to TRBJ2-3; TRBD1 might be the D (5 bases). V was cut by 1 base and J by 8 bases, with 19 bases left in between. This CDR3 comprises 16 residues. CDR3 in amino acids: CASSLGAVPGRGTQYF. The CDR3 nucleotides are TGTGCCAGCAGTTTAGGTGCGGTCCCCGGAAGGGGTACGCAGTATTTT.

Note on this clonotype: Since it is a stray read in a library aimed at alpha chains, this beta chain has a size that is not meaningful. J is TRBJ2-3 and V is TRBV6-2 or TRBV6-3; TRBD2 is a possible D gene (6 bases). Deletions cut 7 bases from V and 0 bases from J, with 11 bases between. This CDR3 spans 14 amino acids. CDR1 is MNHEY and CDR2 is SVGEGT in the germline V gene. The CDR3 nucleotides read TGTGCCAGCACCCCAAGCGGGAGCACAGATACGCAGTATTTT. It encodes CASTPSGSTDTQYF.

This clonotype was picked up a small number of times. Since it is a stray read in a library aimed at alpha chains, this beta chain has a size that is not meaningful. The V call is TRBV9, the J call TRBJ2-3; TRBD2 agrees at 11 bases. This CDR3 comprises 15 residues. Trimming cost V 2 bases and J 2 bases; bases outside gene matches: 1. In germline, CDR1 is SGDLS, CDR2 YYNGEE. The CDR3 nucleotides read TGTGCCAGCAGCGTGACTAGCGGGGCCACAGATACGCAGTATTTT. This gives the protein CASSVTSGATDTQYF.

This clonotype appeared once. Because the library targeted alpha chains, this beta chain is an off-target read whose size means little. This chain uses TRBV12-3 or TRBV12-4 with TRBJ2-3; 10 nucleotides align to TRBD1. The CDR3 length is 15 residues. Trimming cost V 4 bases and J 6 bases; bases outside gene matches: 7. The CDR3 protein is CASSSETGGRDTQYF. The CDR3 DNA is TGTGCCAGCAGTTCCGAGACAGGGGGCAGGGATACGCAGTATTTT.

This clonotype occurred many times. The library was built for alpha chains, so this beta chain is an off-target read and its size means little. This chain uses TRBV6-5 with TRBJ1-1, with a weak D call TRBD1 (6 bases). CDR3 size: 14 residues. The V gene's germline CDR1 is MNHEY and CDR2 SVGAGI. The V end lost 2 bases, the J end lost 9 bases, and 16 bases lay between the germline ends. DNA of the CDR3: TGTGCCAGCAGTTACGGGCCCACAGGGATTCAAGCTTTCTTT. Its protein product is CASSYGPTGIQAFF.

Turning to this clonotype: In a library made to pick up alpha chains, this beta chain is a stray read with a size that means little. The chain has TRBV12-3 or TRBV12-4 and TRBJ2-5, with a weak D call TRBD2 (6 bases). V lost 2 bases, J lost 1 base, and 14 bases lay in between. The CDR3 is made up of 16 amino acids. As DNA, the CDR3 is TGTGCCAGCAGTTTATGGGGCGGGGCAACCCAAGAGACCCAGTACTTC. Its protein is CASSLWGGATQETQYF.

Concerning this clonotype: With the library built for alpha chains, this beta chain is off target and its frequency is not meaningful. This sequence joins TRBV7-2 and TRBJ2-3; D ambiguous. The germline V gene encodes CDR1 SGHTA and CDR2 FQGNSA. Trimming stripped 1 base from V and 0 bases from J, with 2 bases between. The CDR3 is 13 residues long. The CDR3 coding sequence is TGTGCCAGCAGCTTAGAAAGCACAGATACGCAGTATTTT. Translating gives CASSLESTDTQYF.

A few counts support this clonotype. This beta chain is a stray read from a library made for alpha chains; its abundance is not meaningful. The chain combines TRBV2 with TRBJ1-1; 8 positions agree with TRBD1. This CDR3 comprises 13 residues. V shed 2 bases, J shed 7 bases, and the junction held 3 bases outside the gene matches. Germline V gene data show CDR1 as SNHLY and CDR2 as FYNNEI. Here the CDR3 reads CASSEKDRVEAFF. Written as DNA, the CDR3 is TGTGCCAGCAGTGAAAAGGACAGGGTTGAAGCTTTCTTT.

In this sample, this clonotype turned up many times. A library made for alpha chains picked up this beta chain off target, so its size means little. The J gene is TRBJ1-2, the V gene TRBV19; TRBD1 is a possible D gene (6 bases). The CDR3 is 14 amino acids. The germline CDR1 and CDR2 sequences are LNHDA and SQIVND (reference sequence). V lost 6 bases, J lost 8 bases, and 19 bases lay in between. The CDR3 region has the DNA TGTGCCAGTAGCCCATCTGGGACAAAGGGGGGCTACACCTTC. This encodes CASSPSGTKGGYTF.

This clonotype was seen only a few times. This beta chain is off target for a library built for alpha chains, so its abundance means little. The chain joins TRBV6-2 or TRBV6-3 to TRBJ2-6; possibly TRBD1 for D (6 bases). This CDR3 has 20 amino acids. The germline V gene has CDR1 MNHEY and CDR2 SVGEGT. The germline V and J ends were trimmed by 0 bases and 0 bases, with 18 bases remaining between them. The CDR3 DNA is TGTGCCAGCAGTTACTCGATTCCAGGGGCCATAAGCTCTGGGGCCAACGTCCTGACTTTC. Its translation: CASSYSIPGAISSGANVLTF.

There are many counts of this clonotype. This beta chain came through as a stray read in a library set up for alpha chains, and its size says little. The chain recombines TRBV19 with TRBJ1-5; no reliable D call. V was cut by 5 bases and J by 1 base, with 12 bases left in between. The CDR3 is 15 amino acids. In germline, CDR1 is LNHDA, CDR2 SQIVND (reference sequence). Here the CDR3 DNA reads TGTGCCAGTAGTGACCGTTGGGCGAGCAATCAGCCCCAGCATTTT. Amino acids: CASSDRWASNQPQHF.

At least ten counts were recorded for this clonotype. Within a library made for alpha chains, this beta chain is off target, and its count is uninformative. The rearrangement joins TRBV4-3 to TRBJ2-2, with TRBD1 matching 8 bases. CDR1 LGHNA and CDR2 YSLEER come from the germline V gene. This CDR3 has 15 amino acids. J was trimmed by 2 bases and V by 7 bases; bases with no gene match: 6. The CDR3 spells CASTPTGDNTGELFF. The CDR3 DNA follows: TGCGCCAGCACCCCGACAGGGGATAACACCGGGGAGCTGTTTTTT.

With respect to this clonotype: This beta chain is off target for a library built for alpha chains, so its abundance means little. The genes are TRBV7-9 and TRBJ2-6; D unresolved. CDR3 length: 12 amino acids. Per the germline V gene, CDR1 is SEHNR and CDR2 is FQNEAQ (reference sequence). Trimming stripped 5 bases from V and 3 bases from J, with 2 bases between. The CDR3 here is CASSDGANVLTF. The CDR3 bases are TGTGCCAGCAGCGATGGGGCCAACGTCCTGACTTTC.

Comments on this clonotype: This beta chain slipped into a library made for alpha chains as a stray read, so its size is not meaningful. This chain uses TRBV28 with TRBJ2-7, with D tentatively TRBD2 (6 bases). Germline assignment: CDR1 MDHEN and CDR2 SYDVKM. This CDR3 comprises 14 residues. Trimming took 7 bases from V and 2 from J, leaving 15 bases between them. CDR3 bases: TGTGCCAGCAAATTAGGTGGGGGGACCTACGAGCAGTACTTC. It codes for CASKLGGGTYEQYF.

This clonotype appeared a few times. As an off-target read in a library built for alpha chains, this beta chain has a frequency of little significance. The rearrangement links TRBV10-3 to TRBJ2-3; the D gene is possibly TRBD1 (5 bases). CDR1 and CDR2 (germline): ENHRY, SYGVKD. This CDR3 spans 14 amino acids. The germline V and J ends were trimmed by 3 bases and 3 bases, with 10 bases remaining between them. This CDR3 reads CAISDSRDTDTQYF. The CDR3 nucleotides read TGTGCCATCAGTGATTCCAGGGATACAGATACGCAGTATTTT.

There are many counts of this clonotype. Being off target in a library aimed at alpha chains, this beta chain has a size of little meaning. The chain employs TRBV7-9 and TRBJ1-6; unclear D gene. Germline V CDR1 and CDR2: SEHNR, FQNEAQ (reference sequence). The CDR3 contains 14 residues. Trimming cost V 3 bases and J 4 bases, with 7 bases left between them. The CDR3: CASSLEQYNSPLHF. DNA for the CDR3: TGTGCCAGCAGCTTGGAGCAGTATAATTCACCCCTCCACTTT.

This clonotype was observed a few times. This beta chain is a stray sequence in a library constructed for alpha chains; its clone size is not meaningful. The chain combines TRBV7-2 with TRBJ2-1, with a weak D call TRBD2 (6 bases). Trimming removed 5 bases from V and 0 bases from J, with 17 bases in between. The CDR3 totals 17 residues. In germline, CDR1 is SGHTA, CDR2 FQGNSA. The CDR3 DNA is TGTGCCAGCAGCACCTCCTCTAGCGAGAGCTCCTACAATGAGCAGTTCTTC. Translation: CASSTSSSESSYNEQFF.

Concerning this clonotype: One end of the junction fails to match germline, which may point to a read error. This beta chain is a stray sequence in a library constructed for alpha chains; its clone size is not meaningful. The chain couples TRBV18 to TRBJ2-7; D might be TRBD1 (5 bases). Germline values: CDR1 KGHSH, CDR2 LQKENI. CDR3 length: 14 amino acids. DNA of the CDR3: TGTGCCAGCTCATTACAGGTTGATGGCTCCGAGCAGCACTTC. As protein: CASSLQVDGSEQHF.